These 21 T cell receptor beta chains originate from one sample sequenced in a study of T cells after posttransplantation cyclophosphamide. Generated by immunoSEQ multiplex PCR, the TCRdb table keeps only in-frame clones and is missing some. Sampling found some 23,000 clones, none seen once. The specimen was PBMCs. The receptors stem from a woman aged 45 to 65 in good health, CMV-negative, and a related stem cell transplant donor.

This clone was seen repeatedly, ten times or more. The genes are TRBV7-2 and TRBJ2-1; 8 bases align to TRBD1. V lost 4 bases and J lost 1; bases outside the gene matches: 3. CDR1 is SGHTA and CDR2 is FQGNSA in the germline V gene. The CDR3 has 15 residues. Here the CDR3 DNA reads TGTGCCAGCAGCTCAGACAGGGGTTCCTACAATGAGCAGTTCTTC. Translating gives CASSSDRGSYNEQFF.

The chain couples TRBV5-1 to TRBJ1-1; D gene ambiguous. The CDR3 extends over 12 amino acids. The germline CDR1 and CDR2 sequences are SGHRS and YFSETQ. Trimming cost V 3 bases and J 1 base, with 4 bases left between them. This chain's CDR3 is CASSYGNTEAFF. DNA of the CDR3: TGCGCCAGCAGCTACGGGAACACTGAAGCTTTCTTT.

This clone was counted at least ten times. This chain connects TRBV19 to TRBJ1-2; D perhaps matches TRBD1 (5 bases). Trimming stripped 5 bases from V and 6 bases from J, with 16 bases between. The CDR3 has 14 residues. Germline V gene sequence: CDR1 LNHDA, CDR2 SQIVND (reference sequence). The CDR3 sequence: CASSVQGGTNGYTF. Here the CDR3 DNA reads TGTGCCAGTAGTGTGCAGGGAGGGACGAATGGCTACACCTTC.

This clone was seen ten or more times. The CDR3 region has the DNA TGTGCCAGCAGTTTACAGGGTACAGATACGCAGTATTTT. It translates to CASSLQGTDTQYF. The chain recombines TRBV6-4 with TRBJ2-3; D is possibly TRBD1 (6 bases). This CDR3 region has 13 residues. V lost 5 bases and J 3 bases, leaving 9 bases between the germline ends. Per the germline V gene, CDR1 is MRHNA and CDR2 is SNTAGT.

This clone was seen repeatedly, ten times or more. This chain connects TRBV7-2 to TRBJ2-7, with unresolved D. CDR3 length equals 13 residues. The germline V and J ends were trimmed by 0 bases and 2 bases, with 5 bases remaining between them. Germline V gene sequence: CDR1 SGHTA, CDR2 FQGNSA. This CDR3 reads CASSLAYTYEQYF. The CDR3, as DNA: TGTGCCAGCAGCTTAGCGTATACCTACGAGCAGTACTTC.

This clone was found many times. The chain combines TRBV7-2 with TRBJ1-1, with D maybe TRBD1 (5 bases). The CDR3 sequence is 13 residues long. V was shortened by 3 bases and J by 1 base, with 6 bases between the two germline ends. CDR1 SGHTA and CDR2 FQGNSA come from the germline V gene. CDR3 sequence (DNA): TGTGCCAGCAGCTTCGGGGGGAACACTGAAGCTTTCTTT. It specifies CASSFGGNTEAFF.

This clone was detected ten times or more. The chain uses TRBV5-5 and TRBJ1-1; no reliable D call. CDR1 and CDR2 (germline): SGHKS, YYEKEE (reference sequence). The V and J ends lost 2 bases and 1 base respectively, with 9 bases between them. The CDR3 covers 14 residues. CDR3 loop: CASSFTEKNTEAFF. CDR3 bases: TGTGCCAGCAGCTTTACAGAGAAGAACACTGAAGCTTTCTTT.

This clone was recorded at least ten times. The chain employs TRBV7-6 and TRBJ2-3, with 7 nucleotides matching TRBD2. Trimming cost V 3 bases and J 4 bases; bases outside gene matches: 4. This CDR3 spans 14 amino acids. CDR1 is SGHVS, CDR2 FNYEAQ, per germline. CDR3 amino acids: CASSFGTTADTQYF. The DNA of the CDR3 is TGTGCCAGCAGCTTTGGGACTACTGCAGATACGCAGTATTTT.

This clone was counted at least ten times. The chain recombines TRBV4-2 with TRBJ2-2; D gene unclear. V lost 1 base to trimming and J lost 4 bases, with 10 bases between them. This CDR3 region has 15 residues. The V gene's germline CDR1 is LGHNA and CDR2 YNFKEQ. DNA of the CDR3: TGTGCCAGCAGCCAAGGGGCCCTCGCCACCGGGGAGCTGTTTTTT. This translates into CASSQGALATGELFF.

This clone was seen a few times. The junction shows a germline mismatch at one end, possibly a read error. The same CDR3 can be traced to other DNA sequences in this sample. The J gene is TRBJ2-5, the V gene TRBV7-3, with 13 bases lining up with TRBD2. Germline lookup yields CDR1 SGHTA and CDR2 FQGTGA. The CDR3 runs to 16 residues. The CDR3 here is CASSEIGLAGVETQYF. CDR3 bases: TGCGCCAGCAGCGAGATCGGACTAGCGGGAGTGGAGACCCAGTACTTC.

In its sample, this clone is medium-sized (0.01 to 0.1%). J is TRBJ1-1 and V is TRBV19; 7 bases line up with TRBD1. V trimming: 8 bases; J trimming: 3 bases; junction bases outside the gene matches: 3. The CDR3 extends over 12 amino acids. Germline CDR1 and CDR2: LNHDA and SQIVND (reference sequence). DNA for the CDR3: TGTGCCAGTCCCGACAGGGACACTGAAGCTTTCTTT. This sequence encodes CASPDRDTEAFF.

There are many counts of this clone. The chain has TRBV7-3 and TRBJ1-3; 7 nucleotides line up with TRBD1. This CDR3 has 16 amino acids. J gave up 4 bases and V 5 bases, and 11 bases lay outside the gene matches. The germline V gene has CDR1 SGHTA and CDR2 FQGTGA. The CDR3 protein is CASSPHGGGLGNTIYF. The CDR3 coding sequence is TGTGCCAGCAGCCCCCATGGAGGGGGCTTAGGAAACACCATATATTTT.

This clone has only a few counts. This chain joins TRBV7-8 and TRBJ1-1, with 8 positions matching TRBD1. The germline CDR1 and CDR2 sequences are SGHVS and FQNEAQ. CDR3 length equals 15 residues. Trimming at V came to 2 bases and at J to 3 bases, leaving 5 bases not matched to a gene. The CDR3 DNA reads TGTGCCAGCAGCTTACAACCACAGGGGGACACTGAAGCTTTCTTT. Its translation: CASSLQPQGDTEAFF. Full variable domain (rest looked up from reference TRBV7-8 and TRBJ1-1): GAGVSQSPRYKVAKRGQDVALRCDPISGHVSLFWYQQALGQGPEFLTYFQNEAQLDKSGLPSDRFFAERPEGSVSTLKIQRTQQEDSAVYLCASSLQPQGDTEAFFGQGTRLTVV.

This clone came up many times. CDR3 region: CASCPQGPMNTEAFF. CDR3 coding DNA: TGTGCCAGCTGCCCGCAGGGGCCCATGAACACTGAAGCTTTCTTT. This sequence joins TRBV7-2 and TRBJ1-1; D may be TRBD1 (6 bases). Germline-derived CDR1 and CDR2 are SGHTA and FQGNSA. V was shortened by 8 bases and J by 0 bases, with 16 bases between the two germline ends. CDR3 length: 15 residues.

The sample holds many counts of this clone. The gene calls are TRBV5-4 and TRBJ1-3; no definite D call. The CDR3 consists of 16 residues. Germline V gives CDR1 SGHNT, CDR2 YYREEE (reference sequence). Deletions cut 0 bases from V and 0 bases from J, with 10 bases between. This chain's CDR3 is CASSLELPGSGNTIYF. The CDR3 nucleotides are TGTGCCAGCAGCTTGGAGCTACCGGGCTCTGGAAACACCATATATTTT.

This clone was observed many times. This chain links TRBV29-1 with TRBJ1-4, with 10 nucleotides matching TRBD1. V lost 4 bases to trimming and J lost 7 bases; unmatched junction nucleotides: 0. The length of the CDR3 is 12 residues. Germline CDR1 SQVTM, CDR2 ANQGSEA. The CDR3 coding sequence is TGCAGCGTTGGGACAGGGGGTGAAAAACTGTTTTTT. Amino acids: CSVGTGGEKLFF.

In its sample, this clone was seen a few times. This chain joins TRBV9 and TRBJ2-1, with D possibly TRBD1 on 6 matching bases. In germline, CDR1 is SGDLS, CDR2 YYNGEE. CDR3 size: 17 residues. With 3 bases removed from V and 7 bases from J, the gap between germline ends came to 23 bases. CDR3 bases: TGTGCCAGCAGCGGAAACCCGACAGGCCCCGAGAGGAATGAGCAGTTCTTC. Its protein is CASSGNPTGPERNEQFF.

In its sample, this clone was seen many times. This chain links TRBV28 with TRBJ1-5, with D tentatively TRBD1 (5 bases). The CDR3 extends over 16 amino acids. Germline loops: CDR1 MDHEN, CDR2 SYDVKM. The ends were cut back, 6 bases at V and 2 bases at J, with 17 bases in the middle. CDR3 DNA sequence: TGTGCCAGCAGGTTCGGGCGGGGGTTGGGCAATCAGCCCCAGCATTTT. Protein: CASRFGRGLGNQPQHF.

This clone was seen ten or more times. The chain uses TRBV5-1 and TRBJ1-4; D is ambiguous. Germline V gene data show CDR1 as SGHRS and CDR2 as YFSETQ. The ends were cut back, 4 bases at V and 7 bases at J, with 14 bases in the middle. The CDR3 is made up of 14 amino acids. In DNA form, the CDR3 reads TGCGCCAGCAGCGCAGCGGAGAGCGGTGAAAAACTGTTTTTT. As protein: CASSAAESGEKLFF.

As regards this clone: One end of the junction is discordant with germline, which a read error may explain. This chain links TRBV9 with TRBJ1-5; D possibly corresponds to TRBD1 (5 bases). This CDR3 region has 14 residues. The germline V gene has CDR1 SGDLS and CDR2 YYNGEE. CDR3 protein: CAGSVGHDNQPQHF. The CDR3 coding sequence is TGTGCCGGCAGCGTAGGACACGACAATCAGCCCCAGCATTTT.

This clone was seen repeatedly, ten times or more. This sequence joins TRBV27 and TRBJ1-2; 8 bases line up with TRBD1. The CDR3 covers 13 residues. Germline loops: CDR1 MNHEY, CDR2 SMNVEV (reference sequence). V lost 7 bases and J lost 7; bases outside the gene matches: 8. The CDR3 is CASTRTGSGGYTF. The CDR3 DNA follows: TGTGCCAGCACGCGGACAGGGAGTGGTGGCTACACCTTC.